This TCR beta chain was profiled in a study of T-cell reconstitution after alpha-beta-depleted transplantation in children. TCRbeta library preparation incorporated unique molecular identifiers. Each CDR3 protein is one row after TCRdb ran MiXCR on the PCR reads. The top ten hold 3.5% to 4.5% of the sample, which has about 360,000 distinct CDR3 sequences, about an eighth seen once. This CDR3 spans 15 amino acids. V dropped 0 bases and J dropped 6; count of bases not matched to a gene: 7. The germline gives CDR1 LNHNV, CDR2 YYDKDF (reference sequence). This clonotype turned up a few times. This chain uses TRBV15 with TRBJ1-1; 7 bases are a match to TRBD1. Sequencing was performed on PBMCs, taken from the stem cell graft. The clonotype was recovered from a human donor who donated a stem cell graft to a child with Fanconi anemia. The CDR3 nucleotides are TGTGCCACCAGCAGAGAGACAGGGAGGATTGCTGAAGCTTTCTTT. It yields the protein CATSRETGRIAEAFF.